One sample yielded the 9 T cell receptor beta chains listed below, sequenced in a study of T cell responses to AZD1222 COVID-19 vaccine. Sequenced by immunoSEQ multiplex PCR; TCRdb stores in-frame clones only, minus some. The sample lists about 120,000 clones; around 85% were seen once. The sequences come from peripheral blood, collected on day 0 of MenACWY control vaccination. These receptor sequences come from an adult in good health.

The V and J genes are TRBV10-3 and TRBJ2-1, with D perhaps matching TRBD1 or TRBD2 (5 bases each). Germline assignment: CDR1 ENHRY and CDR2 SYGVKD. This CDR3 comprises 15 residues. V was cut by 6 bases and J by 0 bases, with 12 bases left in between. CDR3 DNA sequence: TGTGCCATCAGGGGGACGCCGAGCTCCTACAATGAGCAGTTCTTC. Translated, it gives CAIRGTPSSYNEQFF.

This clone was observed once. The chain carries TRBV27 and TRBJ1-6, with 11 bases identical to TRBD1. The CDR3 extends over 14 amino acids. Germline V gene lookup returns CDR1 MNHEY and CDR2 SMNVEV (reference sequence). V lost 8 bases, J lost 9 bases, and 6 bases stayed unmatched. The CDR3: CASGGTGGPSPLHF. DNA for the CDR3: TGTGCCAGCGGGGGGACAGGGGGACCTTCACCCCTCCACTTT.

V and J are TRBV7-9 and TRBJ1-2; 10 bases match TRBD1. V lost 3 bases and J lost 6; bases outside the gene matches: 1. This CDR3 region has 13 residues. Looked up from germline, CDR1 is SEHNR and CDR2 is FQNEAQ (reference sequence). The chain's CDR3 is CASSFGTGDGYTF. The CDR3 region has the DNA TGTGCCAGCAGCTTCGGGACAGGGGATGGCTACACCTTC.

V and J are TRBV5-1 and TRBJ2-5, with D tentatively TRBD2 (6 bases). Between the trimmed V and J ends, which lost 4 bases and 1 base, there was a span of 11 bases. Germline V CDR1 and CDR2: SGHRS, YFSETQ. The CDR3 is 14 amino acids. The chain's CDR3 is CASSRRGIQETQYF. In nucleotides, the CDR3 is TGCGCCAGCAGCAGACGGGGGATCCAAGAGACCCAGTACTTC. Looking up the rest from reference TRBV5-1 and TRBJ2-5 gives the full variable domain: KAGVTQTPRYLIKTRGQQVTLSCSPISGHRSVSWYQQTPGQGLQFLFEYFSETQRNKGNFPGRFSGRQFSNSRSEMNVSTLELGDSALYLCASSRRGIQETQYFGPGTRLLVL.

This clone is a singleton in its sample. The chain recombines TRBV6-2 or TRBV6-3 with TRBJ2-7; D is unclear. CDR1 and CDR2 from the germline V gene are MNHEY and SVGEGT. The germline V and J ends were trimmed by 2 bases and 2 bases, with 1 base remaining between them. The CDR3 has 11 residues. The CDR3 DNA sequence: TGTGCCAGCAGTTACACCTACGAGCAGTACTTC. It codes for CASSYTYEQYF.

The chain has TRBV7-6 and TRBJ1-1, with unresolved D. This CDR3 has 15 residues. Looked up from germline, CDR1 is SGHVS and CDR2 is FNYEAQ. The V end was cut by 5 bases, the J end by 4 bases, with 17 bases between. The CDR3 DNA is TGTGCCAGCAGCCTACCCACCCTCGGGAGCACTGAAGCTTTCTTT. Its protein product is CASSLPTLGSTEAFF.

This clone turned up a few times. This sequence joins TRBV28 and TRBJ1-2; 8 bases line up with TRBD1. The CDR3 is made up of 14 amino acids. CDR1 MDHEN and CDR2 SYDVKM come from the germline V gene. Trimming at V came to 5 bases and at J to 4 bases, leaving 6 bases not matched to a gene. CDR3 region: CASSPTTGGYGYTF. In DNA, the CDR3 is TGTGCCAGCAGTCCGACTACAGGGGGCTATGGCTACACCTTC.

The chain links TRBV4-2 to TRBJ1-5, with 10 bases fitting TRBD1. J lost 0 bases, V lost 4 bases, and 3 bases had no gene match. CDR1 and CDR2 from the germline V gene are LGHNA and YNFKEQ. The CDR3 is 16 amino acids. The CDR3 loop reads CASSRGQGNSNQPQHF. CDR3 in DNA: TGTGCCAGCAGCCGGGGACAGGGGAATAGCAATCAGCCCCAGCATTTT.

The chain links TRBV11-3 to TRBJ2-3, with 10 positions matching TRBD2. The V gene end was trimmed by 3 bases and the J gene end by 5 bases; junction bases not matched to a gene: 2. CDR3 length: 14 residues. Germline CDR1 reads SGHNT; CDR2 reads YENEEA. CDR3 sequence: CASSFRTSGDTQYF. The CDR3 DNA reads as TGTGCCAGCAGCTTTCGGACTAGCGGAGATACGCAGTATTTT.